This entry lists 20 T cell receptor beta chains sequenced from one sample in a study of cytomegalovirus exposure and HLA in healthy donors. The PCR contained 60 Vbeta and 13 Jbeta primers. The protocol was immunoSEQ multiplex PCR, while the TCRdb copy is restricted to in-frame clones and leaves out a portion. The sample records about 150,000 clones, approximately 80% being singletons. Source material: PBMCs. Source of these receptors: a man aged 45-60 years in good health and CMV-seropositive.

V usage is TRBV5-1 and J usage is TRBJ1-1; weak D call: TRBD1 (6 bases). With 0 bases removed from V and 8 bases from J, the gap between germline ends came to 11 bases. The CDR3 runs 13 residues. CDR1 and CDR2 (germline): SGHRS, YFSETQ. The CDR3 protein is CASSLVTGPEAFF. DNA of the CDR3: TGCGCCAGCAGCTTGGTTACAGGGCCCGAAGCTTTCTTT. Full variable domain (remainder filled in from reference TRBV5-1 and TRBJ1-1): KAGVTQTPRYLIKTRGQQVTLSCSPISGHRSVSWYQQTPGQGLQFLFEYFSETQRNKGNFPGRFSGRQFSNSRSEMNVSTLELGDSALYLCASSLVTGPEAFFGQGTRLTVV.

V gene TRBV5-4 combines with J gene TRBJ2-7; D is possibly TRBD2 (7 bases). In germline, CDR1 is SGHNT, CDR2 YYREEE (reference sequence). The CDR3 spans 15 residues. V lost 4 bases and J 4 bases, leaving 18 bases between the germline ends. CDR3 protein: CASSRGGGRDYEQYF. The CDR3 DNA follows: TGTGCCAGCAGCAGAGGGGGAGGGAGGGATTACGAGCAGTACTTC.

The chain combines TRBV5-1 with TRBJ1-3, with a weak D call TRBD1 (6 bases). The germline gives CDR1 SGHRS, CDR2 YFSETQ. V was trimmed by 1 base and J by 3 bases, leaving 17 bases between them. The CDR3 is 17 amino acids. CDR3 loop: CASSLSPPGAGGNTIYF. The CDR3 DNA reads TGCGCCAGCAGCTTGTCGCCCCCAGGGGCAGGTGGAAACACCATATATTTT.

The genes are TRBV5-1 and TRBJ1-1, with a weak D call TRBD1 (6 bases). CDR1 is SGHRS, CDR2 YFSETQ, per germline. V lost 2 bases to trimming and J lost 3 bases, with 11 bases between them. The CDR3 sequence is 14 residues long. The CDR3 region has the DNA TGCGCCAGCAGCTTCAGGGGATACGACACTGAAGCTTTCTTT. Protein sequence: CASSFRGYDTEAFF.

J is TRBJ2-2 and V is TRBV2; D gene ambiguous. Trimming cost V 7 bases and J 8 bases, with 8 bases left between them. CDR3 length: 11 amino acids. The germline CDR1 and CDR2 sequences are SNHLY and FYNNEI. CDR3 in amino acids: CASTGSGELFF. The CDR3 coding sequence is TGTGCCAGCACCGGTTCAGGGGAGCTGTTTTTT.

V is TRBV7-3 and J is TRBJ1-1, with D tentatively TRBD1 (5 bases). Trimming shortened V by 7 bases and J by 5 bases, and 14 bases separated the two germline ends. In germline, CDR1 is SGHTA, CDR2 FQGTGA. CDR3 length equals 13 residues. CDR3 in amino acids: CASIGQGETEAFF. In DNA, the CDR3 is TGTGCCAGCATAGGTCAGGGCGAGACTGAAGCTTTCTTT.

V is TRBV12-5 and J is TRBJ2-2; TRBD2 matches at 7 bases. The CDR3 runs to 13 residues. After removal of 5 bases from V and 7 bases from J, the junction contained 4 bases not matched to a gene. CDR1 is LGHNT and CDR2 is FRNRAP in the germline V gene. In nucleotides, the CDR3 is TGTGCTAGTGGTGTGTCGGGAGGCGGGGAGCTGTTTTTT. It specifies CASGVSGGGELFF.

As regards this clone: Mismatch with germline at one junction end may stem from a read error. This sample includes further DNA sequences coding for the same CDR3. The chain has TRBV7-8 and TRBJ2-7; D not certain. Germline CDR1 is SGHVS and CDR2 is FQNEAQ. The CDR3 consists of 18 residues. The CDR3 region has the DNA TGCGCCAGCAGCTTAGTGCGATTGGGCTTAACCAGCTCCTACGAGCAGTACTTC. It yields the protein CASSLVRLGLTSSYEQYF. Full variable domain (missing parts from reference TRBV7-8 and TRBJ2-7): GAGVSQSPRYKVAKRGQDVALRCDPISGHVSLFWYQQALGQGPEFLTYFQNEAQLDKSGLPSDRFFAERPEGSVSTLKIQRTQQEDSAVYLCASSLVRLGLTSSYEQYFGPGTRLTVT.

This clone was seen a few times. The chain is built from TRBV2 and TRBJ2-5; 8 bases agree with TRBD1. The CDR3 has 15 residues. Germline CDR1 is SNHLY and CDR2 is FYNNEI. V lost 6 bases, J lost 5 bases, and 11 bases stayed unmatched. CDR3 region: CASRESSGGYETQYF. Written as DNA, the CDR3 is TGTGCCAGCAGGGAGTCCTCAGGGGGCTATGAGACCCAGTACTTC.

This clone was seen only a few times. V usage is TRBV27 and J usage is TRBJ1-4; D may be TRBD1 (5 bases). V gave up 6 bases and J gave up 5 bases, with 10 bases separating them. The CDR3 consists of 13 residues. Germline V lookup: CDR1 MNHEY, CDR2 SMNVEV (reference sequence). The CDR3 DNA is TGTGCCAGCAGCGTTAGACAGAATGAAAAACTGTTTTTT. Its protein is CASSVRQNEKLFF.

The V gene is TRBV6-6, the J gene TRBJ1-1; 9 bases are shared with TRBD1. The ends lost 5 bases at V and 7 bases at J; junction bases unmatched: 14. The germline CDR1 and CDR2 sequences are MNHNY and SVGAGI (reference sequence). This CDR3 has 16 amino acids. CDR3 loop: CASSPYTTGGAGEAFF. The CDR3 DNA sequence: TGTGCCAGCAGTCCCTATACCACAGGGGGCGCGGGTGAAGCTTTCTTT.

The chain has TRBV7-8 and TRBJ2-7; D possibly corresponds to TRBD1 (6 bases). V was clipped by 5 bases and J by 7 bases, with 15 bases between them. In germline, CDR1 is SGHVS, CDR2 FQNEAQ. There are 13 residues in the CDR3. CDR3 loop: CASSRYRVREQYF. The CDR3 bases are TGTGCCAGCAGCCGCTACAGGGTCCGGGAGCAGTACTTC.

CDR3 protein: CASSTLETDTEAFF. The CDR3 DNA reads TGTGCCAGTAGTACCCTAGAGACAGACACTGAAGCTTTCTTT. The rearrangement uses TRBV19 and TRBJ1-1; a weak D match, TRBD1 (5 bases). The CDR3 has 14 residues. The V end lost 4 bases, the J end lost 3 bases, and 12 bases lay between the germline ends. Germline values: CDR1 LNHDA, CDR2 SQIVND (reference sequence).

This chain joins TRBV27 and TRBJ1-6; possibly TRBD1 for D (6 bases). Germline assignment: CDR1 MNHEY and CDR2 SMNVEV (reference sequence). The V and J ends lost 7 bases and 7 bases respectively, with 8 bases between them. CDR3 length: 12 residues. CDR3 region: CASKGVNSPLHF. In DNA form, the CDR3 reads TGTGCCAGCAAGGGGGTAAATTCACCCCTCCACTTT.

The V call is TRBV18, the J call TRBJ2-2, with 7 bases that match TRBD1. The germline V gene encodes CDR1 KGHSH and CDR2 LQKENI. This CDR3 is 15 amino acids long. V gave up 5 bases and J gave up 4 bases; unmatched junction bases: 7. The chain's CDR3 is CASSSPNRGTGELFF. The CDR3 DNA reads TGTGCCAGCTCATCCCCAAACAGGGGCACCGGGGAGCTGTTTTTT.

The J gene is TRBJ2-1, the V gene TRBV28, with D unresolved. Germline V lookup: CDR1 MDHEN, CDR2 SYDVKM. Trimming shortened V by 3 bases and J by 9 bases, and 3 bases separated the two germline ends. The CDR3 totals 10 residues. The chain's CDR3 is CASSFREQFF. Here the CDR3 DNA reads TGTGCCAGCAGTTTCCGTGAGCAGTTCTTC.

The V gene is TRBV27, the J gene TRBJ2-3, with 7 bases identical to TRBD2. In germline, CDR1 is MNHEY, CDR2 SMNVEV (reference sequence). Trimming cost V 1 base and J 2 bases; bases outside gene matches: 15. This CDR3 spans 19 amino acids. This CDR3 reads CASSLFGGTTNSNTDTQYF. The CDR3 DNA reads TGTGCCAGCAGTTTATTCGGTGGGACTACCAATAGTAACACAGATACGCAGTATTTT.

The CDR3 DNA is TGTGCCACCAGCATGCCAGGGGGTAGGAATCAGCCCCAGCATTTT. As protein: CATSMPGGRNQPQHF. The chain combines TRBV15 with TRBJ1-5, with 7 bases aligning to TRBD1. CDR1 and CDR2 from the germline V gene are LNHNV and YYDKDF (reference sequence). The CDR3 is 15 residues long. Trimming removed 4 bases from V and 4 bases from J; junction bases left unmatched: 7.

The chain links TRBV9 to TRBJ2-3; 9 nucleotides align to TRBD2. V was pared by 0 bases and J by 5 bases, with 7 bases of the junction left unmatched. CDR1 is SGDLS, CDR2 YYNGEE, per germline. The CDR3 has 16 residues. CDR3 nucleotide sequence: TGTGCCAGCAGCGTAGAGGCTAGCGGGGTGGGAGATACGCAGTATTTT. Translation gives CASSVEASGVGDTQYF.

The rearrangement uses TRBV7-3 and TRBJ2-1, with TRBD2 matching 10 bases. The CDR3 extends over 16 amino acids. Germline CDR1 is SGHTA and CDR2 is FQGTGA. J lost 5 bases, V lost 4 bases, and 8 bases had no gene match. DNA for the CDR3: TGTGCCAGCAGCTACCAGCCCCTAGCGGGGGACAATGAGCAGTTCTTC. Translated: CASSYQPLAGDNEQFF.